The sequence of this TCR beta chain was determined in a study of blood T cell repertoires in COVID-19. Across the study: PBMCs, B-cell-depleted T cells, or T cells were the source of the cDNA or gDNA that made up the material.

This CDR3 region has 15 residues. Trimming left V 5 bases short and J 4 bases short, with 14 bases between. The germline V gene encodes CDR1 SEHNR and CDR2 FQNEAQ (reference sequence). Original handling: Using reference gene primer amplification, nucleated cell counts were estimated. Profiled with immunoSEQ multiplex PCR; TCRdb holds only in-frame clones, not every one. V and J calls and clone size follow that table, whereas D and trimming were derived from the DNA. The profile shows under 250,000 clones, 82% of them singletons. Sequencing used peripheral blood. The chain carries TRBV7-9 and TRBJ1-4, with no clear D. This TCR was recovered from a woman in her seventies with acute or convalescent COVID-19. The CDR3 spells CASSREVLINEKLFF. The CDR3 DNA reads as TGTGCCAGCAGCCGAGAGGTCCTTATTAATGAAAAACTGTTTTTT.